The next 14 T cell receptor beta chains were all read from a single sample in a study of blood T cell repertoires in COVID-19. Assay used: immunoSEQ multiplex PCR; TCRdb lists only in-frame clones, some missing. The table has a few hundred thousand clones, roughly nine tenths seen once. The sequencing sample was made of PBMCs or T cells enriched from blood (not recorded which). All receptors come from a woman aged 30 to 39 who had recovered from COVID-19.

This chain uses TRBV6-5 with TRBJ1-1, with 9 nucleotides matching TRBD1. The CDR3 sequence is 15 residues long. CDR1 and CDR2 from the germline V gene are MNHEY and SVGAGI. J gave up 5 bases and V 8 bases, and 12 bases lay outside the gene matches. The CDR3 DNA sequence: TGTGCCAGCCAAGACCCGGGACAGGGCAGGACTGAAGCTTTCTTT. Protein sequence: CASQDPGQGRTEAFF.

The rearrangement links TRBV5-1 to TRBJ2-2; TRBD2 might be the D (5 bases). Per the germline V gene, CDR1 is SGHRS and CDR2 is YFSETQ. This CDR3 spans 20 amino acids. The CDR3 bases are TGCTCACGGTGCCCAAGGGAGTCCGTCCCTGGTGATAGTTACACCGGGGAGCTGTTTTTT. Its translation: CSRCPRESVPGDSYTGELFF.

The gene calls are TRBV6-2 or TRBV6-3 and TRBJ2-7; D uncertain. V gave up 2 bases and J gave up 2 bases, with 10 bases separating them. In germline, CDR1 is MNHEY, CDR2 SVGEGT. This CDR3 is built from 14 residues. This chain's CDR3 is CASSYRVHTYEQYF. The DNA for the CDR3 is TGTGCCAGCAGTTACCGGGTCCATACCTACGAGCAGTACTTC.

The genes are TRBV2 and TRBJ2-7; 9 bases map to TRBD1. CDR1 is SNHLY and CDR2 is FYNNEI in the germline V gene. This CDR3 has 14 residues. V was clipped by 6 bases and J by 2 bases; unmatched bases: 5. The CDR3 spells CASRWDRDAYEQYF. The DNA of the CDR3 is TGTGCCAGCAGGTGGGACAGGGACGCCTACGAGCAGTACTTC.

This chain joins TRBV6-4 and TRBJ1-5, with no clear D. Trimming took off 3 bases at V and 0 bases at J, with 6 bases between the two ends. The CDR3 extends over 14 amino acids. CDR1 is MRHNA and CDR2 is SNTAGT in the germline V gene. The chain's CDR3 is CASSEQFSNQPQHF. CDR3 DNA: TGTGCCAGCAGTGAGCAGTTTAGCAATCAGCCCCAGCATTTT.

This clone appeared a few times. J is TRBJ1-4 and V is TRBV18; TRBD1 might be the D (6 bases). V gave up 6 bases and J gave up 0 bases, with 8 bases separating them. The length of the CDR3 is 14 residues. Germline V gives CDR1 KGHSH, CDR2 LQKENI. CDR3 in DNA: TGTGCCAGCTCCGCAGGGGCAACTAATGAAAAACTGTTTTTT. Amino acid sequence: CASSAGATNEKLFF.

V and J are TRBV9 and TRBJ1-4; D uncertain. Trimming removed 0 bases from V and 8 bases from J, with 11 bases in between. CDR3 length equals 14 residues. CDR1 is SGDLS and CDR2 is YYNGEE in the germline V gene. The CDR3 coding sequence is TGTGCCAGCAGCGTAGGGACTGGGCGGGAAAAACTGTTTTTT. Its translation is CASSVGTGREKLFF.

The rearrangement joins TRBV19 to TRBJ1-2; possible D gene TRBD1, 6 bases. From germline, CDR1 is LNHDA and CDR2 SQIVND (reference sequence). The CDR3 has 15 residues. Trimming removed 3 bases at V and 4 bases at J, with 15 bases between. CDR3 in amino acids: CASSIRQDPSYGYTF. The CDR3 region has the DNA TGTGCCAGTAGTATCAGACAGGACCCCTCCTATGGCTACACCTTC.

This clone appeared a single time. The chain combines TRBV2 with TRBJ2-2; D possibly corresponds to TRBD1 (6 bases). CDR1 and CDR2 from the germline V gene are SNHLY and FYNNEI. The ends were cut back, 6 bases at V and 0 bases at J, with 11 bases in the middle. This CDR3 region has 15 residues. The CDR3 DNA is TGTGCCAGCAGGCCGGGACATTCGAACACCGGGGAGCTGTTTTTT. The encoded protein is CASRPGHSNTGELFF.

The J gene is TRBJ1-2, the V gene TRBV10-3; D perhaps matches TRBD1 (6 bases). Germline V gene lookup returns CDR1 ENHRY and CDR2 SYGVKD. This CDR3 has 11 residues. V lost 9 bases and J 8 bases, leaving 13 bases between the germline ends. The CDR3 DNA reads as TGTGCCATACTTGGGACAAGGGGCTACACCTTC. Residues: CAILGTRGYTF.

The gene calls are TRBV6-5 and TRBJ1-2; maybe TRBD1 (5 bases). This CDR3 is 14 amino acids long. Germline lookup yields CDR1 MNHEY and CDR2 SVGAGI. V lost 6 bases and J 4 bases, leaving 15 bases between the germline ends. As DNA, the CDR3 is TGTGCCAGCAGGCCCGGCGGGGGACGCTATGGCTACACCTTC. Its translation is CASRPGGGRYGYTF.

The gene calls are TRBV25-1 and TRBJ2-1; perhaps TRBD2 as D (6 bases). The V end was cut by 6 bases, the J end by 9 bases, with 24 bases between. Per the germline V gene, CDR1 is MGHDK and CDR2 is SYGVNS. The CDR3 sequence is 16 residues long. The CDR3: CASSLRAGPGGGEQFF. Written as DNA, the CDR3 is TGTGCCAGCAGCCTACGCGCGGGACCCGGGGGTGGTGAGCAGTTCTTC.

CDR3 residues: CASSSTGGWYGYTF. In DNA form, the CDR3 reads TGCGCCAGCAGCTCGACAGGGGGCTGGTATGGCTACACCTTC. The genes are TRBV5-1 and TRBJ1-2, with 10 bases aligning to TRBD1. Germline trimming cut 3 bases from V and 5 bases from J; bases unmatched to any gene: 4. CDR3 length: 14 residues. Germline CDR1 SGHRS, CDR2 YFSETQ.

This clone was seen only once. The chain has TRBV12-3 or TRBV12-4 and TRBJ1-1; TRBD1 matches 7 bases. The CDR3 has 11 amino acids. The junction had 4 bases not matched to a gene; V was cut back by 10 bases and J by 5 bases. In DNA, the CDR3 is TGTGCCATGGGGACAGCAACTGAAGCTTTCTTT. This translates into CAMGTATEAFF.